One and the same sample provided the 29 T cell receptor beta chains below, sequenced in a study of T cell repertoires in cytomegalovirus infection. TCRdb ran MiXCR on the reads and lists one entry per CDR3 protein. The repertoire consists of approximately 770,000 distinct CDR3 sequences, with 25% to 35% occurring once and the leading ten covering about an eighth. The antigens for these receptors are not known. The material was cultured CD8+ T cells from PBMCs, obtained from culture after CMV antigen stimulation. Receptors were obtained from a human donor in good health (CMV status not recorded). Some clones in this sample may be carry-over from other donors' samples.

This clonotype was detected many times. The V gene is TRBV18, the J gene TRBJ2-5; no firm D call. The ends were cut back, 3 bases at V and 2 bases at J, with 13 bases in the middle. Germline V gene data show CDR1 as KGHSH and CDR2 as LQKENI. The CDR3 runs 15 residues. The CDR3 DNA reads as TGTGCCAGCTCACCTTTCCATGGCTCGCAAGAGACCCAGTACTTC. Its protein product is CASSPFHGSQETQYF.

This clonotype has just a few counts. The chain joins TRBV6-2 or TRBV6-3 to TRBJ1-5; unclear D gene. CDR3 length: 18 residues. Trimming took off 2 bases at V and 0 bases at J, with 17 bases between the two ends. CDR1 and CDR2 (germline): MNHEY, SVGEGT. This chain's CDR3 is CASSYDPVEGYSNQPQHF. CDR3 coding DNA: TGTGCCAGCAGTTACGATCCAGTGGAGGGATATAGCAATCAGCCCCAGCATTTT.

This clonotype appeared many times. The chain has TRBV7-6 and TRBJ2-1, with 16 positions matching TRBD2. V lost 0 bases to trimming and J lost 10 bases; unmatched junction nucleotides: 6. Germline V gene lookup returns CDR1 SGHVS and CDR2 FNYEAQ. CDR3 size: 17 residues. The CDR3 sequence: CASSLAPGLAGGREQFF. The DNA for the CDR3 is TGTGCCAGCAGCTTAGCCCCGGGACTAGCGGGGGGGCGGGAGCAGTTCTTC.

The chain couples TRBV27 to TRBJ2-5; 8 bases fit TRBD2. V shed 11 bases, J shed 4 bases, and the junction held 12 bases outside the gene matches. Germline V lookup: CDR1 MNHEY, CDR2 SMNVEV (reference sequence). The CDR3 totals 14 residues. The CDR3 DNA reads TGTGCCTCCGGGCAACGGGGGGGCCGAGAGACCCAGTACTTC. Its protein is CASGQRGGRETQYF.

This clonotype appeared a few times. Here the CDR3 DNA reads TGTGCCAGCAGTCCCGGGGACGAGCAGTACTTC. Amino acid sequence: CASSPGDEQYF. The chain couples TRBV6-5 to TRBJ2-7, with D tentatively TRBD2 (5 bases). The germline gives CDR1 MNHEY, CDR2 SVGAGI. The CDR3 length is 11 residues. Trimming cost V 5 bases and J 5 bases, with 7 bases left between them.

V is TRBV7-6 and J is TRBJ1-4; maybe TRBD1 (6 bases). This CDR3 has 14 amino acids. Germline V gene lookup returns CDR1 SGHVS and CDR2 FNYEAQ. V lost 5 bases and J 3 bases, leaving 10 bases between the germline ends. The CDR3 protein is CASSPTGPNEKLFF. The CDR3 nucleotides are TGTGCCAGCAGCCCGACAGGTCCTAATGAAAAACTGTTTTTT.

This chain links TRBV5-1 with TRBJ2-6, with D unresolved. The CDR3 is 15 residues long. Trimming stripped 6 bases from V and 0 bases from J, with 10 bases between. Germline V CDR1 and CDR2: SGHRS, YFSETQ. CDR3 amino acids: CASTPLSSGANVLTF. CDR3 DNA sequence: TGCGCCAGCACCCCACTGAGCTCTGGGGCCAACGTCCTGACTTTC.

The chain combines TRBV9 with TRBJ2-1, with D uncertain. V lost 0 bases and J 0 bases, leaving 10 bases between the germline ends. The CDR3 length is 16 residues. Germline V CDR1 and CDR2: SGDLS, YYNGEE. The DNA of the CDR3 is TGTGCCAGCAGCGTAGGGGGTAGCCCCTCCTACAATGAGCAGTTCTTC. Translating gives CASSVGGSPSYNEQFF.

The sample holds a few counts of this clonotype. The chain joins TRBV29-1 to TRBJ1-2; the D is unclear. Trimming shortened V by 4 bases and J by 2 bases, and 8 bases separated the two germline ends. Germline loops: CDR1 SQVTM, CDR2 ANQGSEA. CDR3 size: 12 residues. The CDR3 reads CSVGTFNYGYTF. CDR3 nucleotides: TGCAGCGTTGGGACTTTCAACTATGGCTACACCTTC.

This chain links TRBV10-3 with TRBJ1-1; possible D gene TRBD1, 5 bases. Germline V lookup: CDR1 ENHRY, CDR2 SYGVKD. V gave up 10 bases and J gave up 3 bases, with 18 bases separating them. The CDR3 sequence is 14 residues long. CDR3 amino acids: CATRTRARDTEAFF. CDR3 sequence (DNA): TGTGCCACGCGCACCAGGGCTAGGGACACTGAAGCTTTCTTT.

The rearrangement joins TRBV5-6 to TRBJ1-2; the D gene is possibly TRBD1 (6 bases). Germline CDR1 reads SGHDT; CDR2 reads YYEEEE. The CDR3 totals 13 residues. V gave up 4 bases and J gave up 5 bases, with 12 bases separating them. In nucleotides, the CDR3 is TGTGCCAGCAGCCGACCTACAGGGTATGGCTACACCTTC. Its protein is CASSRPTGYGYTF.

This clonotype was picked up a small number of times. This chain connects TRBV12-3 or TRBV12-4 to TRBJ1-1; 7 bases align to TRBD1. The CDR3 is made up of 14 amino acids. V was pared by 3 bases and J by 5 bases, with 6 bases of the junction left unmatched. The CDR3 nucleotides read TGTGCCAGCAGTTTGCCCGACAGGGTAACTGAAGCTTTCTTT. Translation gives CASSLPDRVTEAFF.

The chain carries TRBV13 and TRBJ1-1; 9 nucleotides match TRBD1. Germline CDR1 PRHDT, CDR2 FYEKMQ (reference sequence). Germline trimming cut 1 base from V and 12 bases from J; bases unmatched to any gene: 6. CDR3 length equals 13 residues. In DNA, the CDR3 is TGTGCCAGCAGCTTAGAAGGGGACAGGGAAACTTTCTTT. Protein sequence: CASSLEGDRETFF.

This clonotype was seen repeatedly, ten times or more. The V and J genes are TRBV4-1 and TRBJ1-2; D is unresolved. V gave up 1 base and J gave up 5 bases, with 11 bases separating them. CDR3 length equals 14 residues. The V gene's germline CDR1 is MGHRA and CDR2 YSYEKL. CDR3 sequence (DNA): TGCGCCAGCAGCCAAGGTGCGACCGTTTATGGCTACACCTTC. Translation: CASSQGATVYGYTF.

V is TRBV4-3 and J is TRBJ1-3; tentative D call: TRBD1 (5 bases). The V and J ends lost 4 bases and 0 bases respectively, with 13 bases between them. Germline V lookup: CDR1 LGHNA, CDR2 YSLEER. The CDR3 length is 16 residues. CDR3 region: CASSPDSFDSGNTIYF. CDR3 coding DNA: TGCGCCAGCAGCCCCGACAGTTTTGACTCTGGAAACACCATATATTTT.

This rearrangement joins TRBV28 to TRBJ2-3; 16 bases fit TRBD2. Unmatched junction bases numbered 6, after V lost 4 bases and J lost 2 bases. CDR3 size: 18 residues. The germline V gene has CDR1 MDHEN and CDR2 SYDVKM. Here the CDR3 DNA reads TGTGCCAGCAGTTCCCCGGGACTAGCGGGGGGGCCCACAGATACGCAGTATTTT. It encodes CASSSPGLAGGPTDTQYF.

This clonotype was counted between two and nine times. The CDR3 nucleotides read TGTGCCAGCAGGCCCGGGACAATGGATGAAAAACTGTTTTTT. It encodes CASRPGTMDEKLFF. This chain links TRBV7-6 with TRBJ1-4, with a weak D call TRBD1 (6 bases). V lost 6 bases and J 6 bases, leaving 14 bases between the germline ends. There are 14 residues in the CDR3. Germline V gene lookup returns CDR1 SGHVS and CDR2 FNYEAQ.

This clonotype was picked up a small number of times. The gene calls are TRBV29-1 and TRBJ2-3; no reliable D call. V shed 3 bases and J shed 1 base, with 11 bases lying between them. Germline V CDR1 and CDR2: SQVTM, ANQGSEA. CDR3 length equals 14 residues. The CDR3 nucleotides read TGCAGCGTTGATCCGGGCCCACGCACAGATACGCAGTATTTT. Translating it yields CSVDPGPRTDTQYF.

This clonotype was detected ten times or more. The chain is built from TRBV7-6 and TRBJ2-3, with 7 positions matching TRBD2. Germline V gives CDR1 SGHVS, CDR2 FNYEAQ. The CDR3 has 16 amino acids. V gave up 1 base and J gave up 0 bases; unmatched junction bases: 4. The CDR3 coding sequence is TGTGCCAGCAGCTTAGTATCTAGCGGTAGCACAGATACGCAGTATTTT. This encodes CASSLVSSGSTDTQYF. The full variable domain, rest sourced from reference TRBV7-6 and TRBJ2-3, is GAGVSQSPRYKVTKRGQDVALRCDPISGHVSLYWYRQALGQGPEFLTYFNYEAQQDKSGLPNDRFSAERPEGSISTLTIQRTEQRDSAMYRCASSLVSSGSTDTQYFGPGTRLTVL.

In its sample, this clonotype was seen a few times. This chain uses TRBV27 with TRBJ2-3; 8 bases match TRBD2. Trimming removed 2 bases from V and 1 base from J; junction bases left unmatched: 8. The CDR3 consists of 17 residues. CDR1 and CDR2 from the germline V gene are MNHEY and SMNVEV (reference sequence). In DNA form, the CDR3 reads TGTGCCAGCAGTTTACCTTCGTTTAGCGGGGGCACAGATACGCAGTATTTT. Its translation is CASSLPSFSGGTDTQYF.

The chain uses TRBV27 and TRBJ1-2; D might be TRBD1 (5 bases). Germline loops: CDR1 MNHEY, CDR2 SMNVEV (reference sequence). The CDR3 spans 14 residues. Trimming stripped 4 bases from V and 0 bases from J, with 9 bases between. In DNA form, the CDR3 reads TGTGCCAGCAGTTACCAGGGTTCTAACTATGGCTACACCTTC. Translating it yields CASSYQGSNYGYTF.

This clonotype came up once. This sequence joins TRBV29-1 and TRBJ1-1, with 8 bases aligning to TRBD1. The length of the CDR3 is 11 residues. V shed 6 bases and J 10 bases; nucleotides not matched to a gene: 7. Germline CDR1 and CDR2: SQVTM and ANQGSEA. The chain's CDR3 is CSVTTGEGAFF. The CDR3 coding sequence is TGCAGCGTCACGACAGGGGAGGGAGCTTTCTTT.

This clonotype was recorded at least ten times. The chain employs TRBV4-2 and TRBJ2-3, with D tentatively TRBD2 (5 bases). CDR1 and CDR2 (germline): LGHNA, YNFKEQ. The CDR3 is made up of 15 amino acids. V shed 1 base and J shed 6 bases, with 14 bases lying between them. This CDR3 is CASSQVLVLPDTQYF. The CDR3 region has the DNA TGTGCCAGCAGCCAAGTACTAGTTCTTCCGGATACGCAGTATTTT.

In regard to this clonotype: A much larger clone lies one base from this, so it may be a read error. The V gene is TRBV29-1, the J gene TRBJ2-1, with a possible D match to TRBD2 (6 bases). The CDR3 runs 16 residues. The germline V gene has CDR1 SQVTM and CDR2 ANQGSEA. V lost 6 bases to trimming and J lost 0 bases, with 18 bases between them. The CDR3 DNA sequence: TGCAGCGTCCGGGGGACCGAAACCCTCTCCTACAATGAGCAGTTCTTC. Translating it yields CSVRGTETLSYNEQFF.

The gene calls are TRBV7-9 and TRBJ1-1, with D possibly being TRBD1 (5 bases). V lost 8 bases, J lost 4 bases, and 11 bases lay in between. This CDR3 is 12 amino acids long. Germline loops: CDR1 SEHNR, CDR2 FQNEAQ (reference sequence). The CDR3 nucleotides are TGTGCCAGCGCCGGGGCGACCACTGAAGCTTTCTTT. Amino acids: CASAGATTEAFF.

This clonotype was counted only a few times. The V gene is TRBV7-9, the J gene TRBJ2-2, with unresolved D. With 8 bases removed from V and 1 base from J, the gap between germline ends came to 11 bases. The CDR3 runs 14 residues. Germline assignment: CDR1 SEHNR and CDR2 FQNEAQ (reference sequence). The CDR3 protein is CASLTGLNTGELFF. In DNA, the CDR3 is TGTGCCAGCTTGACGGGTCTGAACACCGGGGAGCTGTTTTTT.

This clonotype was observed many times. CDR3 nucleotides: TGTGCCAGCAGTCCCGGAGGCGGCAATCAGCCCCAGCATTTT. Amino acids: CASSPGGGNQPQHF. The rearrangement joins TRBV7-6 to TRBJ1-5, with unresolved D. The germline V gene has CDR1 SGHVS and CDR2 FNYEAQ. This CDR3 has 14 amino acids. The V end was cut by 6 bases, the J end by 2 bases, with 11 bases between.

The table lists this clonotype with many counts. The CDR3 loop is CASSLHPGESSYNEQFF. The CDR3 coding sequence is TGTGCCAGCAGCTTACATCCCGGGGAAAGCTCCTACAATGAGCAGTTCTTC. This chain uses TRBV7-6 with TRBJ2-1; tentatively, D is TRBD2 (5 bases). In germline, CDR1 is SGHVS, CDR2 FNYEAQ. This CDR3 spans 17 amino acids. Trimming took off 2 bases at V and 0 bases at J, with 14 bases between the two ends.

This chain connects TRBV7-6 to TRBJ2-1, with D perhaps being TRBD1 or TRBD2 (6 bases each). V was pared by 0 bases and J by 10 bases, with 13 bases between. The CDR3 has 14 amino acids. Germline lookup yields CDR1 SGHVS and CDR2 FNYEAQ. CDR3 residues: CASSLAGGLQEQFF. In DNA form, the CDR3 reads TGTGCCAGCAGCTTAGCGGGGGGCTTACAAGAGCAGTTCTTC.